These 10 T cell receptor delta chains were all obtained from the same sample, sequenced in a study of Vδ1+ human thymocytes. Sequences come from RNA converted to cDNA by reverse transcription. Multiplex PCR used pooled V-gene forward primers and a constant-region reverse primer to amplify CDR3s. TCRdb re-called the multiplex PCR reads using CATT. The sample consists of more than 50,000 delta-chain clones, about 15% of them appearing once. Antigen specificity for these receptors is unknown. Regarding the study as a whole: In the thymus, TRG and TRD repertoires looked highly polyclonal with Gaussian CDR3 lengths.

Material for sequencing was Vdelta1+ gamma-delta thymocytes from the thymus. Subset described: FACS-sorted CD3+ TCRalphabeta- TCRVdelta1+ TCRVdelta2- thymocytes. Source of these receptors: a boy younger than two who had congenital heart surgery.

The chain links TRDV1 to TRDJ1, with D maybe TRDD3 (5 bases). Between the trimmed V and J ends, which lost 3 bases and 0 bases, there was a span of 11 bases. Germline CDR1 is TSWWSYY and CDR2 is QGS. CDR3 length equals 15 residues. DNA for the CDR3: TGTGCTCTTGGGGAGCCGGGGGTTCACACCGATAAACTCATCTTT. This translates into CALGEPGVHTDKLIF.

A few counts support this clone. The V call is TRDV1, the J call TRDJ1; D call uncertain. Germline assignment: CDR1 TSWWSYY and CDR2 QGS. V was clipped by 6 bases and J by 0 bases, with 20 bases between them. The CDR3 covers 17 residues. The CDR3 spells CALGNPLRSGYTDKLIF. CDR3 nucleotide sequence: TGTGCTCTTGGCAACCCCTTAAGGTCGGGGTACACCGATAAACTCATCTTT.

Points on this clone: Other DNA sequences within the sample encode an identical CDR3. The chain employs TRDV1 and TRDJ1; 11 bases are shared with TRDD3. The length of the CDR3 is 18 residues. CDR1 and CDR2 from the germline V gene are TSWWSYY and QGS. The CDR3 DNA reads as TGTGCCCTGGGGGAACTATTGTTCGTGGGGGATACGCCCGATAAACTCATCTTT. As protein: CALGELLFVGDTPDKLIF.

Details on this clone: The junction departs from the called germline gene at one end, perhaps through a read error. The genes are TRDV1 and TRDJ1, with 12 bases identical to TRDD3. The CDR3 contains 26 residues. Germline CDR1 and CDR2: TSWWSYY and QGS. The CDR3 bases are TGTGCTCTTGGGGAACGCCCCCTTCCTACGAGTCTTTGGCTGGGGGATACGGATCTAGTAACCGATAAAATCATCTTT. Its translation is CALGERPLPTSLWLGDTDLVTDKIIF.

This clone was observed a few times. This chain uses TRDV1 with TRDJ1; 10 bases line up with TRDD3. V was pared by 4 bases and J by 7 bases, with 21 bases of the junction left unmatched. The length of the CDR3 is 19 residues. Germline lookup yields CDR1 TSWWSYY and CDR2 QGS. The CDR3 sequence is CALGGPPYGLTGGSGKLIF. DNA for the CDR3: TGTGCTCTTGGGGGACCCCCTTACGGGCTTACTGGGGGATCTGGTAAACTCATCTTT.

There are a few counts of this clone. The chain recombines TRDV1 with TRDJ1; tentative D call: TRDD3 (6 bases). With 0 bases removed from V and 5 bases from J, the gap between germline ends came to 10 bases. The CDR3 is 14 amino acids. Per germline, CDR1 TSWWSYY and CDR2 QGS. CDR3: CALGELRLGDKLIF. CDR3 sequence (DNA): TGTGCTCTTGGGGAACTACGTCTGGGGGATAAACTCATCTTT.

This clone was counted between two and nine times. The V gene is TRDV1, the J gene TRDJ1, with 7 bases matching TRDD3. This CDR3 has 19 amino acids. Germline trimming cut 2 bases from V and 1 base from J; bases unmatched to any gene: 16. Germline CDR1 and CDR2: TSWWSYY and QGS. CDR3 sequence reads: CALGEYILIPGGGTDKLIF. CDR3 nucleotide sequence: TGTGCTCTTGGGGAATATATACTGATCCCTGGGGGCGGCACCGATAAACTCATCTTT.

The chain recombines TRDV1 with TRDJ1, with 11 positions matching TRDD3. The CDR3 consists of 23 residues. CDR1 and CDR2 (germline): TSWWSYY, QGS. V shed 3 bases and J 0 bases; nucleotides not matched to a gene: 24. The CDR3 loop reads CALGDKIFVQVLGDMNHTDKLIF. The CDR3 DNA is TGTGCTCTTGGGGACAAGATCTTCGTACAAGTACTGGGGGATATGAATCACACCGATAAACTCATCTTT.

This clone has just a few counts. The gene calls are TRDV1 and TRDJ1; 12 bases line up with TRDD3. Per the germline V gene, CDR1 is TSWWSYY and CDR2 is QGS. There are 19 residues in the CDR3. Germline trimming cut 6 bases from V and 1 base from J; bases unmatched to any gene: 15. The CDR3 spells CALGPFLDWGIPPTDKLIF. The CDR3 region has the DNA TGTGCTCTTGGACCTTTCCTAGACTGGGGGATACCCCCCACCGATAAACTCATCTTT.

V gene TRDV1 combines with J gene TRDJ1, with 12 nucleotides matching TRDD3. V lost 1 base and J lost 0; bases outside the gene matches: 24. The germline V gene encodes CDR1 TSWWSYY and CDR2 QGS. The CDR3 length is 24 residues. Here the CDR3 reads CALGEPGLPTLAGGYAPYTDKLIF. The CDR3 DNA is TGTGCTCTTGGGGAACCTGGCCTTCCTACGTTAGCTGGGGGATACGCACCGTACACCGATAAACTCATCTTT.